The 13 T cell receptor beta chains listed next were all sequenced from one sample in a study of shared clonotypes between healthy human individuals (TCRdb year 2020). The library relied on the immunoSEQ multiplex PCR assay. Here the immuneACCESS table is served through TCRdb, limited to in-frame sequences with V and J called. Missing clones are a known gap in these copies; in checked studies unresolved V genes cover under half, and the rest lacks a known reason. The sample profile shows around 510,000 clones; 90% to 97% of them were found once. Around 0.066% of the sample belongs to the ten largest clones. The sequenced sample was naive CD4+ T cells sorted from blood. The sample's cell subset or site label is to be understood as: CD45RA+ positively selected. The receptors come from a woman in her twenties or thirties in good health.

The chain is built from TRBV18 and TRBJ2-6, with 7 bases identical to TRBD1. After removal of 3 bases from V and 3 bases from J, the junction contained 11 bases not matched to a gene. The CDR3 contains 18 residues. Per germline, CDR1 KGHSH and CDR2 LQKENI. The CDR3 is CASSPFEQGKGGANVLTF. CDR3 DNA: TGTGCCAGCTCACCCTTCGAACAGGGGAAGGGTGGGGCCAACGTCCTGACTTTC. Combining the CDR3 with reference TRBV18 and TRBJ2-6 gives the whole variable domain NAGVMQNPRHLVRRRGQEARLRCSPMKGHSHVYWYRQLPEEGLKFMVYLQKENIIDESGMPKERFSAEFPKEGPSILRIQQVVRGDSAAYFCASSPFEQGKGGANVLTFGAGSRLTVL.

The chain combines TRBV10-3 with TRBJ1-2; 8 nucleotides agree with TRBD1. V gave up 7 bases and J gave up 4 bases; unmatched junction bases: 5. The CDR3 spans 13 residues. CDR1 is ENHRY, CDR2 SYGVKD, per germline. The CDR3 is CAITGQAGYGYTF. DNA of the CDR3: TGTGCCATCACGGGACAGGCGGGCTATGGCTACACCTTC.

V is TRBV6-6 and J is TRBJ2-7; a possible D gene is TRBD1 (6 bases). Germline lookup yields CDR1 MNHNY and CDR2 SVGAGI (reference sequence). Between the trimmed V and J ends, which lost 2 bases and 3 bases, there was a span of 11 bases. The CDR3 is 14 amino acids. The CDR3 DNA follows: TGTGCCAGCAGTTACCCTGACAGGAACTACGAGCAGTACTTC. This encodes CASSYPDRNYEQYF.

V is TRBV28 and J is TRBJ2-6, with 7 bases fitting TRBD2. Germline loops: CDR1 MDHEN, CDR2 SYDVKM. The CDR3 has 19 residues. Trimming removed 7 bases from V and 0 bases from J; junction bases left unmatched: 15. The CDR3 sequence: CASTGRNGRASSGANVLTF. The CDR3 bases are TGTGCCAGCACCGGGAGGAACGGGCGGGCCAGCTCTGGGGCCAACGTCCTGACTTTC.

The chain is built from TRBV5-6 and TRBJ1-5, with 9 bases aligning to TRBD1. This CDR3 comprises 14 residues. Germline loops: CDR1 SGHDT, CDR2 YYEEEE. V lost 5 bases, J lost 5 bases, and 5 bases stayed unmatched. The CDR3: CASSSRTGDQPQHF. DNA for the CDR3: TGTGCCAGCAGTTCACGGACAGGGGATCAGCCCCAGCATTTT.

The chain is built from TRBV10-3 and TRBJ2-3; 8 bases are a match to TRBD2. CDR3 length equals 18 residues. The trim removed 3 bases at V and 3 bases at J, leaving 14 bases unmatched. Germline V gene sequence: CDR1 ENHRY, CDR2 SYGVKD. The CDR3 nucleotides read TGTGCCATCAGTGACCGGCTCCAACTAGCGGATCGAACAGATACGCAGTATTTT. Translated: CAISDRLQLADRTDTQYF.

The V and J genes are TRBV29-1 and TRBJ1-1; D is uncertain. CDR3 length: 14 amino acids. CDR1 is SQVTM, CDR2 ANQGSEA, per germline. Trimming removed 4 bases at V and 8 bases at J, with 20 bases between. This CDR3 reads CSVVGSFLRAEAFF. In nucleotides, the CDR3 is TGCAGCGTTGTGGGTTCGTTCCTACGTGCCGAAGCTTTCTTT.

The chain is built from TRBV27 and TRBJ1-5; D remains ambiguous. This CDR3 has 16 amino acids. CDR1 and CDR2 (germline): MNHEY, SMNVEV (reference sequence). The V end was cut by 5 bases, the J end by 0 bases, with 14 bases between. This CDR3 is CASSPRKRYSNQPQHF. The CDR3 nucleotides are TGTGCCAGCAGTCCCCGGAAGCGATATAGCAATCAGCCCCAGCATTTT.

The rearrangement joins TRBV5-1 to TRBJ1-5, with TRBD1 matching over 11 bases. The CDR3 is made up of 18 amino acids. Germline CDR1 and CDR2: SGHRS and YFSETQ. V shed 5 bases, J shed 5 bases, and the junction held 15 bases outside the gene matches. The CDR3 nucleotides are TGCGCCAGCAGGCCAGGGACAGGGGGGATGCTGGGGGATCAGCCCCAGCATTTT. Its protein product is CASRPGTGGMLGDQPQHF. The full variable domain, with the rest looked up from reference TRBV5-1 and TRBJ1-5, is KAGVTQTPRYLIKTRGQQVTLSCSPISGHRSVSWYQQTPGQGLQFLFEYFSETQRNKGNFPGRFSGRQFSNSRSEMNVSTLELGDSALYLCASRPGTGGMLGDQPQHFGDGTRLSIL.

This clone was detected a few times. V usage is TRBV28 and J usage is TRBJ1-2; D is ambiguous. The germline CDR1 and CDR2 sequences are MDHEN and SYDVKM. The CDR3 length is 14 residues. The V gene lost 6 bases and the J gene lost 3 bases, with 14 bases spanning the gap. The CDR3 nucleotides are TGTGCCAGCAGCCTTGTCAGAAGTTACTATGGCTACACCTTC. The encoded protein is CASSLVRSYYGYTF.

This rearrangement joins TRBV21-1 to TRBJ2-2; the table names TRBD2, a call not compared with the DNA. TRBV21-1 is described as a pseudogene. The CDR3 runs 20 residues. The CDR3 region has the DNA TGTGCCAGCAGCAAAAGTCGGCTCAGACTAGCGCTCTCGAACACCGGGGAGCTGTTTTTT. As protein: CASSKSRLRLALSNTGELFF.

The V gene is TRBV11-2, the J gene TRBJ1-3, with a possible D match to TRBD1 (6 bases). The V gene's germline CDR1 is SGHAT and CDR2 FQNNGV. The CDR3 contains 13 residues. The V and J ends lost 3 bases and 4 bases respectively, with 7 bases between them. CDR3 bases: TGTGCCAGCAGCTTTGACAGGGGAAACACCATATATTTT. The encoded protein is CASSFDRGNTIYF.

In DNA, the CDR3 is TGTGCCAGCAGCTTAGACCCGAGGTCTGAGCAGTTCTTC. Translating it yields CASSLDPRSEQFF. This chain joins TRBV11-3 and TRBJ2-1; no definite D call. CDR1 and CDR2 (germline): SGHNT, YENEEA. V dropped 0 bases and J dropped 9 bases, with 9 bases sitting between them. The CDR3 contains 13 residues. The full variable domain, with the rest looked up from reference TRBV11-3 and TRBJ2-1, is EAGVVQSPRYKIIEKKQPVAFWCNPISGHNTLYWYLQNLGQGPELLIRYENEEAVDDSQLPKDRFSAERLKGVDSTLKIQPAELGDSAVYLCASSLDPRSEQFFGPGTRLTVL.